The rows below give T cell receptor beta chains drawn from one sample of a study of tumor and adjacent non-tumor tissue in lung cancer. TCRdb reprocessed the multiplex PCR reads with MiXCR, giving one entry per CDR3 protein. This table holds about 200,000 distinct CDR3 sequences, 71% found once. The specimen was lung tumor tissue. Receptors were obtained from a man aged 60-69 years with non-small cell lung cancer. CDR3s include the opening cysteine and the closing phenylalanine or tryptophan. D genes are given only for firm matches. Size tells how often a clone was seen (once, few, many) or the class of an expanded clone, and some rows leave it out.

D	J	length	size	V	CDR3	DNA
.	TRBJ2-1	13	.	TRBV10-2	CASVASRDNEQFF	TGCGCCAGCGTGGCATCGAGGGACAATGAGCAGTTCTTC
TRBD2	TRBJ2-5	16	.	TRBV7-3	CASSLAFLAGVETQYF	TGTGCCAGCAGCTTAGCCTTTCTAGCGGGGGTGGAGACCCAGTACTTC
.	TRBJ2-1	20	once	TRBV4-3	CASSPEGAFDGGSSYNEQFF	TGCGCCAGCAGCCCGGAGGGGGCCTTCGACGGGGGGAGCTCATACAATGAGCAGTTCTTC
.	TRBJ2-1	14	once	TRBV6-2/TRBV6-3	CASSYPAWEVEQFF	TGTGCCAGCAGTTACCCAGCCTGGGAGGTTGAGCAGTTCTTC
.	TRBJ2-3	15	.	TRBV14	CASSQVWGITDAQYF	TGTGCCAGCAGCCAAGTGTGGGGGATCACAGATGCGCAGTATTTT
.	TRBJ2-4	18	many	TRBV28	CASSLGAAGILAKNIQYF	TGTGCCAGCAGTTTAGGGGCTGCAGGGATTTTAGCCAAAAACATTCAGTACTTC
TRBD1	TRBJ2-5	12	few	TRBV30	CAAGQGEETQYF	TGTGCCGCGGGACAGGGTGAAGAGACCCAGTACTTC
.	TRBJ1-6	15	.	TRBV6-4	CASSLQVTYNSPLHF	TGTGCCAGCAGTCTACAGGTTACCTATAATTCACCCCTCCACTTT
TRBD1	TRBJ1-2	13	.	TRBV19	CASSTQGVYGYTF	TGTGCCAGTAGCACCCAGGGGGTATACGGCTACACCTTC
.	TRBJ2-5	12	many	TRBV6-6	CASTYGGETQYF	TGTGCCAGCACCTACGGGGGAGAGACCCAGTACTTC
TRBD1	TRBJ1-5	18	.	TRBV9	CACSVANAVGTGNQPQHF	TGTGCCTGCAGCGTAGCTAATGCCGTAGGGACAGGGAACCAGCCCCAGCATTTT
TRBD2	TRBJ2-1	13	.	TRBV30	CAWETSGVDEQFF	TGTGCCTGGGAGACTAGCGGGGTCGATGAGCAGTTCTTC
.	TRBJ2-2	13	many	TRBV5-5	CASSLQVHGELFF	TGTGCCAGCAGCTTGCAGGTTCACGGGGAGCTGTTTTTT
.	TRBJ2-7	12	.	TRBV6-5	CSSTNPGYEQYF	TGTTCCAGCACAAACCCGGGCTACGAGCAGTACTTC
TRBD1	TRBJ2-1	11	.	TRBV7-9	CASSTGQVGFF	TGTGCCAGCAGCACCGGACAGGTTGGGTTCTTC
.	TRBJ2-7	15	.	TRBV28	CASSPPGTNNYEQYF	TGTGCCAGCAGTCCTCCCGGGACCAATAACTACGAGCAGTACTTC
.	TRBJ2-7	16	once	TRBV6-5	CASCYSGIGQSYEPYF	TGTGCCAGCTGTTACTCGGGTATTGGTCAGAGCTACGAGCCGTACTTC
TRBD2	TRBJ2-7	13	.	TRBV6-2/TRBV6-3	CASSLAGSHEQYF	TGTGCCAGTAGTCTAGCGGGAAGCCACGAGCAGTACTTC
TRBD2	TRBJ2-5	17	.	TRBV10-1	CASSMGLAGVGSETHYF	TGCGCCAGCAGCATGGGACTAGCGGGAGTGGGTTCAGAGACCCACTACTTC
.	TRBJ1-1	16	.	TRBV10-3	CAISDSRGTMNTEAFF	TGTGCCATCAGTGACTCCAGGGGCACTATGAACACTGAAGCTTTCTTT
.	TRBJ1-2	15	.	TRBV6-6	CASSSSFGVVYGYTF	TGTGCCAGCAGTTCCTCATTCGGGGTAGTCTATGGCTACACCTTC
TRBD2	TRBJ2-7	17	once	TRBV4-1	CASSREGSGRPTYEQYF	TGCGCCAGCAGCCGCGAGGGTAGCGGGAGGCCGACCTACGAGCAGTACTTC
.	TRBJ2-7	13	.	TRBV20-1	CSALATGDSEQYF	TGCAGTGCTCTTGCGACAGGTGACAGCGAGCAGTACTTC
.	TRBJ1-4	14	.	TRBV18	CASSPAGTNEKLFF	TGTGCCAGCTCACCGGCAGGAACTAATGAAAAACTGTTTTTT
TRBD2	TRBJ2-1	16	.	TRBV6-5	CASRGASGVPYNEQFF	TGTGCCAGCAGGGGAGCTAGCGGGGTCCCATACAATGAGCAGTTCTTC
.	TRBJ1-1	13	.	TRBV6-2/TRBV6-3	CASGTFPNTEAFF	TGTGCCAGCGGTACATTCCCGAACACTGAAGCTTTCTTT
.	TRBJ1-3	15	few	TRBV12-3/TRBV12-4	CASSPTGFSGNTIYF	TGTGCCAGCAGCCCTACAGGGTTCTCTGGAAACACCATATATTTT
.	TRBJ1-1	14	.	TRBV6-1	CASIRTQDATDDFF	TGTGCCAGCATTAGGACACAGGACGCGACGGATGATTTCTTT
.	TRBJ2-2	14	.	TRBV20-1	CSARYGGNTGELFF	TGCAGTGCTAGATACGGGGGCAACACCGGGGAGCTGTTTTTT
.	TRBJ1-3	11	.	TRBV11-3	CARGSGNTIYF	TGTGCCAGGGGGTCTGGAAACACCATATATTTT
TRBD2	TRBJ2-2	15	.	TRBV6-1	CASSETSGGDRELFF	TGTGCCAGCAGTGAAACTAGCGGGGGGGACAGGGAGCTGTTTTTT
.	TRBJ2-3	15	once	TRBV20-1	CSARDSSTCTDTQYF	TGCAGTGCTAGAGACTCCTCTACTTGCACAGATACACAGTATTTT
.	TRBJ1-3	15	.	TRBV11-3	CTSSFGGSSGNIIYF	TGTACCAGCAGCTTTGGCGGGAGCTCTGGAAACATCATTTATTTT
TRBD2	TRBJ2-7	15	.	TRBV20-1	CSAYLAGGGFYEQHF	TGCAGTGCTTATCTAGCGGGGGGCGGGTTCTACGAGCAGCACTTC
TRBD2	TRBJ2-3	12	.	TRBV20-1	CNAQRGTDTQYF	TGCAATGCTCAGCGGGGGACAGATACGCAGTATTTT
.	TRBJ2-1	15	.	TRBV12-5	CASGFTSGEVHEQFF	TGTGCTAGTGGTTTTACCTCTGGGGAGGTCCATGAGCAGTTCTTC
.	TRBJ2-3	14	few	TRBV11-1	CAGCSRLSTDTQYF	TGTGCCGGCTGCTCCCGACTGAGCACAGATACGCAGTATTTT
.	TRBJ2-7	15	.	TRBV6-5	CASSYLVGVSYEQYF	TGTGCCAGCAGTTACCTAGTGGGAGTCTCATACGAGCAGTACTTC
.	TRBJ2-3	15	once	TRBV20-1	CSARDQHGDGQPQYF	TGCAGTGCTAGAGATCAACATGGGGATGGGCAGCCCCAGTATTTT
.	TRBJ2-2	15	.	TRBV24-1	CATCPRWGNTGELFF	TGTGCCACCTGCCCGAGATGGGGGAACACCGGGGAGCTGTTTTTT
.	TRBJ2-1	13	.	TRBV29-1	CSVAGSVDNEQFF	TGCAGCGTTGCCGGGTCAGTGGATAATGAGCAGTTCTTC
.	TRBJ1-6	14	.	TRBV5-5	CASSLAWGNSPLHF	TGTGCCAGCAGCTTGGCATGGGGCAATTCACCCCTCCACTTT
TRBD1	TRBJ2-5	15	few	TRBV11-3	CANSRGTGIQETQYF	TGTGCCAATAGCCGCGGGACAGGGATACAAGAGACCCAGTATTTC
.	TRBJ1-2	15	.	TRBV12-3/TRBV12-4	CGSSLVQSHGYGYTF	TGTGGCAGCAGTTTGGTCCAGAGCCACGGCTATGGCTACACCTTC
.	TRBJ1-3	12	.	TRBV30	CAWAKGSNTIYF	TGTGCCTGGGCCAAGGGGTCGAACACCATATATTTT
.	TRBJ1-5	12	.	TRBV20-1	CSGGGGNQPRHF	TGCAGTGGCGGGGGCGGTAATCAGCCCCGGCATTTT
TRBD2	TRBJ2-3	15	few	TRBV20-1	CSARDRASGLGTQYF	TGCAGTGCTAGAGATAGGGCTAGCGGGCTGGGTACGCAGTATTTT
.	TRBJ1-1	14	.	TRBV10-3	CAIRDPRGNTEAFF	TGTGCCATCAGAGACCCTAGGGGCAACACTGAGGCTTTCTTT
TRBD1	TRBJ1-1	16	few	TRBV29-1	CSVEDRDRGLWTEAFF	TGCAGCGTTGAAGATCGGGATAGGGGGCTCTGGACTGAAGCTTTCTTT
.	TRBJ2-7	15	.	TRBV5-6	CASSLVDVLTGEQYF	TGTGCCAGCAGCCTTGTGGACGTGCTAACGGGCGAGCAGTACTTC
TRBD1	TRBJ2-7	17	.	TRBV11-1	CASSPEGIGQGLYEQYF	TGTGCCAGCAGTCCAGAGGGGATCGGACAGGGACTTTACGAGCAGTACTTC
.	TRBJ1-4	17	.	TRBV12-3/TRBV12-4	CASSLAPGGRGNEKLFF	TGTGCCAGCAGTCTAGCCCCGGGGGGGAGAGGTAATGAAAAACTGTTTTTT
.	TRBJ2-3	17	.	TRBV20-1	CSTSGLAGAGLTGTQYF	.